This note documents a single T cell receptor (beta chain) sequence. Its antigen is unidentified. This record belongs to a study of OX40 agonist ivuxolimab in advanced cancers. Study information: Of the participants, 35% to 50% had some prior anti-PD-1, anti-PD-L1 or anti-CTLA-4 therapy, which was allowed. Study-wide points: CD4+ T cells averaged fewer expanded clones than CD8+ T cells.

Trimming cost V 0 bases and J 5 bases; bases outside gene matches: 2. Germline assignment: CDR1 SGHRS and CDR2 YFSETQ. The CDR3 consists of 14 residues. Measured with immunoSEQ multiplex PCR; TCRdb has only the in-frame clones, and not every one. The sample has roughly 90,000 clones, under 95% seen once. This chain uses TRBV5-1 with TRBJ2-5, with 9 bases aligning to TRBD1. The receptor's source is an adult with an advanced solid tumor such as melanoma, head and neck, liver or kidney cancer. Sample: CD4+ or CD8+ T cells sorted from blood, taken in a trial of the OX40 agonist ivuxolimab. CDR3 region: CASSLGTGVETQYF. Here the CDR3 DNA reads TGCGCCAGCAGCTTGGGGACAGGGGTGGAGACCCAGTACTTC.